This T cell receptor beta chain was recovered during a study of CD8 T cells in Susac syndrome. With random hexamers, reverse transcription was performed on about 0.45 to 1 ug of RNA. TCR beta CDR3 was amplified by immunoSEQ multiplex PCR. This amplification extended across 54 Vbeta and 13 Jbeta segments. TCRdb reprocessed the immunoSEQ multiplex PCR reads via MiXCR and lists one record per CDR3 protein. The table has under 200,000 distinct CDR3 sequences, more than 90% seen once. This clonotype was picked up one time. From blood CD8+ and CD4+ T cells, the TCR beta chain was sequenced. The study used healthy donors as controls matched for age and sex. The material sequenced was CD4+ T cells from PBMCs. This clonotype was obtained from a human donor in good health.

The DNA of the CDR3 is TGCAGCCCAATTCCGGGACAGACGAGGGAAAAACTGTTTTTT. Translated: CSPIPGQTREKLFF. This chain joins TRBV29-1 and TRBJ1-4, with 7 bases identical to TRBD1. Trimming cost V 8 bases and J 8 bases; bases outside gene matches: 14. This CDR3 contains 14 residues. Germline V gene lookup returns CDR1 SQVTM and CDR2 ANQGSEA.